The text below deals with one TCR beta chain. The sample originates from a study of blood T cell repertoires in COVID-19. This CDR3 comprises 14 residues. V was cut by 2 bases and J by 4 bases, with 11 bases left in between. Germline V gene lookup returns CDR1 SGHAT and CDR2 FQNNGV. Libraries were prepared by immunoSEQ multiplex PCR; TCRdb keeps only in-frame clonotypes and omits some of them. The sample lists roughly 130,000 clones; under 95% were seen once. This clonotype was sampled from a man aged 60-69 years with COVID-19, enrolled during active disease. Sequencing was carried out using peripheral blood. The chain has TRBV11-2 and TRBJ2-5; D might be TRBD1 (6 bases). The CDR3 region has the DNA TGTGCCAGCAGCTTATTAACCAGGGGAGAGACCCAGTACTTC. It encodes CASSLLTRGETQYF.